The clone carrying this T cell receptor (beta chain) was recorded once. Its antigen is currently unknown. The PCR ran on 60 Vbeta and 13 Jbeta primers. Here immunoSEQ multiplex PCR was the method, and the copy in TCRdb shows in-frame clones only, minus some. The sample carries around 150,000 clones, about 70% recorded once. With 7 bases clipped from V and 2 bases from J, the junction kept 8 bases outside the gene matches. The CDR3 sequence is 16 residues long. Germline V gene lookup returns CDR1 SEHNR and CDR2 FQNEAQ (reference sequence). The sample originates from a study of cytomegalovirus exposure and HLA in healthy donors. Study findings and constraints: In vitro experiments confirmed that three CMV-associated chains were specific for CMV antigens.

The sequence was obtained from a woman in her thirties or forties in good health and CMV-seropositive. The chain carries TRBV7-9 and TRBJ2-3, with 11 bases matching TRBD2. The specimen was PBMCs. The CDR3, as DNA: TGTGCCAGCACCTTCAATAGCGGGGGGGCCACAGATACGCAGTATTTT. Translation: CASTFNSGGATDTQYF. Variable domain in full (rest from reference TRBV7-9 and TRBJ2-3): DTGVSQNPRHKITKRGQNVTFRCDPISEHNRLYWYRQTLGQGPEFLTYFQNEAQLEKSRLLSDRFSAERPKGSFSTLEIQRTEQGDSAMYLCASTFNSGGATDTQYFGPGTRLTVL.